The entry below gives a single T cell receptor (beta chain) sequence along with its context. This entry comes from a study of early T cells in non-severe SARS-CoV-2 infection. TCRdb processed the 5' RACE reads anew with MiXCR; each CDR3 protein has one entry. The sample includes roughly 51,000 distinct CDR3 sequences, around 7.7% of them seen just once. Per the germline V gene, CDR1 is MNHEY and CDR2 is SMNVEV (reference sequence). The ends lost 3 bases at V and 4 bases at J; junction bases unmatched: 6. The CDR3 consists of 15 residues. This TCR came from an adult who was a healthcare worker with PCR-confirmed SARS-CoV-2 infection or an uninfected control (not recorded which). The gene calls are TRBV27 and TRBJ2-7; 10 bases match TRBD2. This material consisted of whole blood, taken at baseline. DNA for the CDR3: TGTGCCAGCAGTTTTCGGGCTAGCGGGAGTTACGAGCAGTACTTC. Translated, it gives CASSFRASGSYEQYF.